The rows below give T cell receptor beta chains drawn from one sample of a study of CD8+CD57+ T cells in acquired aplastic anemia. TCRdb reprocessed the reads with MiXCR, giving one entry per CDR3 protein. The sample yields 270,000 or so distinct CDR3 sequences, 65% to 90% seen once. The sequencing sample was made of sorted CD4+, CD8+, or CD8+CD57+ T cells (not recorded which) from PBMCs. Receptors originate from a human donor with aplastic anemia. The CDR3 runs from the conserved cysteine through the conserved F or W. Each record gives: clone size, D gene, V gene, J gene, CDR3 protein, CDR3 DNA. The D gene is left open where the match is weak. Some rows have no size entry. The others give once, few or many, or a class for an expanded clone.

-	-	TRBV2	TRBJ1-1	CASSTSQLGDTEAFF	TGTGCCAGCAGTACCTCGCAGCTAGGGGACACTGAAGCTTTCTTT
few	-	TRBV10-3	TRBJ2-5	CATRDQIGPSKETQYF	TGTGCCACCAGGGACCAAATCGGGCCAAGCAAAGAGACCCAGTACTTC
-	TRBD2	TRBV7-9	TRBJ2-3	CASSDSGGGRDTQYF	TGTGCCAGCAGCGATAGCGGGGGGGGGAGAGATACGCAGTATTTT
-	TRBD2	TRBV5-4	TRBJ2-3	CASSFTSAGDTQYF	TGTGCCAGCAGCTTTACTAGCGCAGGCGATACGCAGTATTTT
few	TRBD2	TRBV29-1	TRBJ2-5	CSVAIAGPQETQYF	TGCAGCGTCGCAATAGCGGGGCCACAAGAGACCCAGTACTTC
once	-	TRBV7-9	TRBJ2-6	CASSLAGSYGDTVLTF	TGTGCCAGCAGCTTAGCGGGTAGCTACGGAGACACCGTCCTGACTTTC
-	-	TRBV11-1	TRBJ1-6	CATSRGSEHSPLHF	TGTGCCACCAGCAGAGGCAGCGAGCATTCACCCCTCCACTTT
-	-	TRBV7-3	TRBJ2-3	CASSLAVTSSTSGF	-
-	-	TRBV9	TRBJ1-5	CASSVAPDTQYFDF	-
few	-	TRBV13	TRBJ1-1	CASSSTPVVLNTEAFF	TGTGCCAGCAGCTCAACTCCCGTCGTCTTGAACACTGAAGCTTTCTTT
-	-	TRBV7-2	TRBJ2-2	CASSWSTGELFF	TGTGCCAGCAGCTGGAGCACCGGGGAGCTGTTTTTT
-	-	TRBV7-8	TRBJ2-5	CATSLARGHDTRYF	TGTGCCACCAGCTTAGCGAGAGGTCACGATACGCGGTATTTC
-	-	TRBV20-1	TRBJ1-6	CSARDRTGLTPLHF	TGCAGTGCTAGAGATCGAACAGGTCTAACACCCCTCCACTTT
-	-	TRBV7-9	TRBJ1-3	CASSFLGSYGANVYF	TGTGCCAGCAGCTTCTTGGGTAGCTACGGGGCCAACGTCTATTTT
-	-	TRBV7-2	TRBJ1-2	CASSLESTGREFGYTF	TGTGCCAGCAGCTTGGAGAGTACGGGGCGCGAGTTTGGCTACACCTTC
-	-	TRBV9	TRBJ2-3	CASSLAGGIQSFDF	TGTGCCAGCAGCTTAGCTGGGGGCATCCAGTCCTTCGATTTT
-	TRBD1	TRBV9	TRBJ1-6	CASRSGTDPYNLALHF	TGTGCCAGCAGGTCAGGGACAGATCCCTATAATTTAGCCCTCCACTTT
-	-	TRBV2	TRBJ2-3	CASGDGSTDTEYF	TGTGCCAGCGGGGACGGGTCGACAGACACGGAGTATTTT
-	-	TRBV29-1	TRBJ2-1	CSVEQGRRGYNEQFF	TGCAGCGTTGAGCAGGGAAGGAGGGGGTACAATGAGCAGTTCTTC
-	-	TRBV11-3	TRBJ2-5	CATSLGSAQETQYF	TGTGCCACCAGCTTAGGCAGCGCGCAAGAGACCCAGTACTTC
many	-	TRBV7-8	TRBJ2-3	CASSLAGGTDTQYF	TGTGCCAGCAGCTTAGCGGGAGGCACAGATACGCAGTATTTT
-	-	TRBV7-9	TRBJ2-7	CASSSRYEQYF	TGTGCCAGCAGCTCCCGCTACGAGCAGTACTTC
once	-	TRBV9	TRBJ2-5	CATSGGGRQETQYF	TGTGCCACCAGCGGAGGCGGCCGGCAAGAGACCCAGTACTTC
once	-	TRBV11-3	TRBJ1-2	CASSLHLGAKDGYTF	TGTGCCAGCAGCCTCCACTTGGGAGCGAAGGATGGCTACACCTTC
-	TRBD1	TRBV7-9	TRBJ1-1	CAIPGGGGITEAFF	TGTGCCATCCCAGGGGGCGGTGGGATCACTGAAGCTTTCTTT
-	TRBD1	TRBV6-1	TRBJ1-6	CASRESGEQGDSPLHF	TGTGCCAGCAGAGAATCGGGGGAACAGGGGGATTCACCCCTCCACTTT
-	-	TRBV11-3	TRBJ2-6	CASSVEDSRANVPTF	TGTGCCAGCAGCGTAGAGGACTCTCGGGCCAACGTCCCGACTTTC
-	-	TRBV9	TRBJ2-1	CASSVESGREYDEQFF	TGTGCCAGCAGCGTAGAATCAGGCAGGGAGTATGATGAGCAGTTCTTC
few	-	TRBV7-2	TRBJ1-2	CASSLDQARYGYTF	TGTGCCAGCAGCTTAGACCAGGCCCGCTATGGCTACACCTTC
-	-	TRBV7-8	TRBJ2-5	CASTGIQETQYF	TGTGCCAGCACTGGGATCCAAGAGACCCAGTACTTC
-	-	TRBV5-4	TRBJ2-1	CASSFTTGNEQFF	TGTGCCAGCAGCTTTACTACCGGGAATGAGCAGTTCTTC
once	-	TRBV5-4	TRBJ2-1	CASSFSICSARDLRTADNEQFF	-
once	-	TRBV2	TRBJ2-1	CASSDRGVHEQFFQFF	-
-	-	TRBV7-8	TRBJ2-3	CASRVGPTGTHHF	TGTGCCAGCAGGGTTGGGCCAACCGGGACGCACCATTTT
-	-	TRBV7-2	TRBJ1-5	CASNPARSSYEQHF	TGTGCCAGCAACCCGGCCAGAAGCTCCTACGAGCAGCACTTT
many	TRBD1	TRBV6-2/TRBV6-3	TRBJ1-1	CASSHGQVFTEAFF	TGTGCCAGCAGTCACGGACAGGTTTTCACTGAAGCTTTCTTT
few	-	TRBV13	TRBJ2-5	CATSSVSSQETQYF	TGTGCCACCAGCTCGGTGTCCAGCCAAGAGACCCAGTACTTC
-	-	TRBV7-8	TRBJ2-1	CASSVGGIPEPLF	TGTGCCAGCAGCGTTGGGGGGATCCCCGAGCCGCTCTTC
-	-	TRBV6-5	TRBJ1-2	CASSSATGLIYGYTF	TGTGCCAGCAGTTCTGCTACAGGGCTAATTTATGGCTACACCTTC
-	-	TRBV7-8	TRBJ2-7	CASSITGGHIKQYF	TGTGCCAGCAGTATAACTGGCGGTCACATTAAGCAGTACTTC
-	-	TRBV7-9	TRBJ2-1	CASSLAPGELFFGQFF	-
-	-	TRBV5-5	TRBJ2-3	CASSFAESPDTQYF	TGCGCCAGCAGCTTTGCGGAGAGTCCCGATACGCAGTATTTT
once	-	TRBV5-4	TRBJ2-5	CASSQGEPWGETQYF	TGTGCCAGCAGCCAAGGCGAGCCTTGGGGAGAGACCCAGTACTTC
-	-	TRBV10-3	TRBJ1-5	CAISDSLAGNQPQHF	TGTGCCATCAGTGACAGCTTGGCGGGCAATCAGCCCCAGCATTTT
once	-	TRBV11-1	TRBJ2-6	CASSLAGRYGDNGLTF	TGTGCCAGCAGCTTAGCGGGTAGGTACGGGGACAACGGCCTGACTTTC
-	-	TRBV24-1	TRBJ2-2	CATLAGGTGVLCF	TGTGCCACCTTGGCAGGGGGGACCGGGGTGCTGTGTTTT
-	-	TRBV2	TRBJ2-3	CASGGGGRATPYF	TGTGCCAGCGGGGGGGGGGGCAGGGCTACGCCGTATTTT
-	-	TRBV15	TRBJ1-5	CATGTPNQPQHF	TGTGCCACCGGGACACCCAATCAGCCCCAGCATTTT
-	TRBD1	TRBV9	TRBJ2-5	CASSGGGERTDTYF	TGTGCCAGCAGCGGAGGGGGCGAGCGCACAGACACGTACTTC
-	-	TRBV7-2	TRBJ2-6	CASSPAGGIEDKHLTF	TGTGCCAGCAGCCCCGCGGGCGGGATCGAGGATAAGCACCTGACTTTC
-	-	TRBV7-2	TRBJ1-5	CASSSGLKQPQHF	TGTGCCAGCAGCTCCGGACTGAAACAGCCCCAGCATTTT
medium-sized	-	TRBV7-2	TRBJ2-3	CASSWSVVDTQYF	TGTGCCAGCAGCTGGAGCGTGGTAGATACGCAGTATTTT
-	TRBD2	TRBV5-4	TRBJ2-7	CASRSVGGGENEQYF	TGTGCCAGCAGGTCGGTTGGGGGGGGAGAGAACGAGCAGTACTTC
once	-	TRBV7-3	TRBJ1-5	CANSLVGGGAYEQHF	TGTGCCAACAGCTTAGTCGGCGGGGGGGCGTATGAGCAGCATTTT